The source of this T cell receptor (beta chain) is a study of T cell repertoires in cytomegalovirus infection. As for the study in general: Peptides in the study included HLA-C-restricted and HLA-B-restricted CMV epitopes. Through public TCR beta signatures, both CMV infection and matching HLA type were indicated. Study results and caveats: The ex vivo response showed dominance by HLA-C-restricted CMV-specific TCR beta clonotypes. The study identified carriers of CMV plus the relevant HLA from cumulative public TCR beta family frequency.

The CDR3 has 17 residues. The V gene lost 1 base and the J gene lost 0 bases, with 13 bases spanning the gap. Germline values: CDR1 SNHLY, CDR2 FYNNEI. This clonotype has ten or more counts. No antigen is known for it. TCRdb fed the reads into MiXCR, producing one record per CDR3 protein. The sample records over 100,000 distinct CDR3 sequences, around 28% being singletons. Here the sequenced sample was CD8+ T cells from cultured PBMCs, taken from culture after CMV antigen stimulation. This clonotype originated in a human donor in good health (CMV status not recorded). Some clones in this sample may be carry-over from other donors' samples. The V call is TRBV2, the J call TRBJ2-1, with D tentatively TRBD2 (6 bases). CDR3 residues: CASSEGTKQSSYNEQFF. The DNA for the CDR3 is TGTGCCAGCAGTGAAGGGACTAAGCAGAGCTCCTACAATGAGCAGTTCTTC.